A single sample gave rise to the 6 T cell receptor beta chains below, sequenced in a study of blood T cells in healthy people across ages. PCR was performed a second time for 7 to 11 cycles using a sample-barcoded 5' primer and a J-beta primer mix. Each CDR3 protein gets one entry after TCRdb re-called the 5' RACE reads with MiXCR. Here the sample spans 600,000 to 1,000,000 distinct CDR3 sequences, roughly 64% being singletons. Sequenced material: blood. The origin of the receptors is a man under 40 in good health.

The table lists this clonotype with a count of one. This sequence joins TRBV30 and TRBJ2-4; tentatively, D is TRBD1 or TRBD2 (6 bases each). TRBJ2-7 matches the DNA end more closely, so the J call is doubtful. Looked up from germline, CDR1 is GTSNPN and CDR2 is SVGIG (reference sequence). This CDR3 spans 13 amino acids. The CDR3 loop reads CAWQRGDSYEQYF. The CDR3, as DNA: TGTGCCTGGCAAAGGGGGGACTCCTACGAGCAGTACTTC.

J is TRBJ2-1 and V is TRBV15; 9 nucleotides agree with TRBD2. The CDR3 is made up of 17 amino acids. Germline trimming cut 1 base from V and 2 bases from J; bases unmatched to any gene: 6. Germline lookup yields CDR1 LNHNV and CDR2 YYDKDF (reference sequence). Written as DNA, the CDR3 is TGTGCCACCAGCAGAGCTTCTAGCGGGGTGCCCTACAATGAGCAGTTCTTC. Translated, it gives CATSRASSGVPYNEQFF.

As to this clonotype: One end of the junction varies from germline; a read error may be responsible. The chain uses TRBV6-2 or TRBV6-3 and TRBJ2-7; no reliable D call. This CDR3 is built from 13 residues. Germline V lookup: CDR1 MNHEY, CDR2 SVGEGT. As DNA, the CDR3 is TGTGCCGGCAGCTACTCGGAGATCTACGAGCAGTACTTC. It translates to CAGSYSEIYEQYF.

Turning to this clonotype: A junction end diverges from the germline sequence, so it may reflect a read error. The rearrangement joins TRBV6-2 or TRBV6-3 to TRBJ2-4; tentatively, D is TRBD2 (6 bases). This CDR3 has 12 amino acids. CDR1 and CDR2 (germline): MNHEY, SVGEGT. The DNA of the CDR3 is TGTGTCAGCAGTCCGGCTAGCAGCGGGCAGTACTTC. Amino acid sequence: CVSSPASSGQYF.

CDR3 DNA sequence: TGCAGTGCTATGATTCAGGGGGCGGCAGATACGCAGTATTTT. Residues: CSAMIQGAADTQYF. The chain combines TRBV20-1 with TRBJ2-3, with 8 bases matching TRBD1. CDR3 length: 14 amino acids. Germline CDR1 and CDR2: DFQATT and SNEGSKA (reference sequence). The V gene end was trimmed by 4 bases and the J gene end by 4 bases; junction bases not matched to a gene: 7.

The CDR3 nucleotides read TGTGCCAGCAGCCCTGGGTCGTATCTCGGCTATGGCTACACCTTC. Its protein is CASSPGSYLGYGYTF. The chain is built from TRBV3-1 and TRBJ1-2; D is uncertain. V gave up 4 bases and J gave up 4 bases, with 16 bases separating them. Germline V lookup: CDR1 LGHDT, CDR2 YNNKEL (reference sequence). This CDR3 is 15 amino acids long.